These 2 T cell receptor beta chains were all obtained from the same sample, sequenced in a study of regulatory T cells in long-lasting Graves disease. Arm-PCR of CDR3 regions and iRepertoire HTBI primers were the basis on which TCR beta libraries were built. TCRdb fed the multiplex PCR reads into MiXCR, producing one record per CDR3 protein. This sample has hundreds of thousands of distinct CDR3 sequences; 20% occur once, and the top ten carry 7% to 9.5%. Time point meaning: persistent/refractory GD, antithyroid drugs over 5 years with positive TRAb. From RNA extracted from PBMCs, the TCR library was made. The sample consisted of peripheral blood mononuclear cells (PBMCs), taken when the disease was refractory, from a patient treated with antithyroid drugs. The receptors come from a female donor with Graves disease.

This clonotype was seen many times. This chain links TRBV20-1 with TRBJ2-7; D might be TRBD1 (7 bases). V was clipped by 1 base and J by 4 bases, with 20 bases between them. CDR3 length: 16 residues. CDR1 is DFQATT and CDR2 is SNEGSKA in the germline V gene (reference sequence). CDR3 nucleotide sequence: TGCAGTGCTAGAGGCGGGACAGCGTCACCATCGTACGAGCAGTACTTC. Encoded protein: CSARGGTASPSYEQYF.

Written as DNA, the CDR3 is TGTGCCAGCAGCTTTTCTCGGACCTTAAATTCACCCCTCCACTTT. Encoded protein: CASSFSRTLNSPLHF. V is TRBV7-2 and J is TRBJ1-6; the D is unclear. Deletions cut 3 bases from V and 7 bases from J, with 13 bases between. Germline lookup yields CDR1 SGHTA and CDR2 FQGNSA. CDR3 length equals 15 residues.